These 5 T cell receptor beta chains originate from one sample sequenced in a study of T cell responses to AZD1222 COVID-19 vaccine. Assay: immunoSEQ multiplex PCR; the TCRdb copy retains only in-frame clones and omits some. The top ten hold about 36% of the sample, which has fewer than 55,000 clones, around 90% seen once. Specimen: peripheral blood, collected 28 days after the second AZD1222 dose. The receptors come from an adult who received the AZD1222 COVID-19 vaccine.

The genes are TRBV30 and TRBJ1-3; D unclear. Germline CDR1 and CDR2: GTSNPN and SVGIG (reference sequence). V lost 5 bases, J lost 5 bases, and 10 bases lay in between. The CDR3 loop spans 12 amino acids. The CDR3 reads CAWGVGRNTIYF. The CDR3 DNA is TGTGCCTGGGGGGTCGGGCGAAACACCATATATTTT.

J is TRBJ1-5 and V is TRBV6-5, with D uncertain. The germline V gene has CDR1 MNHEY and CDR2 SVGAGI. The CDR3 is 15 residues long. The ends were cut back, 6 bases at V and 2 bases at J, with 14 bases in the middle. The CDR3 DNA reads as TGTGCCAGCAGAGAGGGATTCTATGGCAATCAGCCCCAGCATTTT. It translates to CASREGFYGNQPQHF.

The chain is built from TRBV19 and TRBJ1-6; no firm D call. Trimming removed 3 bases at V and 7 bases at J, with 13 bases between. The germline V gene has CDR1 LNHDA and CDR2 SQIVND (reference sequence). The CDR3 loop spans 15 amino acids. CDR3 DNA: TGTGCCAGTAGTATTGGCAGGTCCGGGAATTCACCCCTCCACTTT. Its translation is CASSIGRSGNSPLHF.

This sequence joins TRBV19 and TRBJ1-5, with D perhaps matching TRBD1 (5 bases). Trimming took 0 bases from V and 5 from J, leaving 17 bases between them. There are 17 residues in the CDR3. The germline V gene encodes CDR1 LNHDA and CDR2 SQIVND (reference sequence). The CDR3: CASSIDKEGFTYQPQHF. In DNA, the CDR3 is TGTGCCAGTAGTATAGATAAGGAGGGGTTTACCTATCAGCCCCAGCATTTT.

This chain joins TRBV4-2 and TRBJ1-3; the D is unclear. Germline V lookup: CDR1 LGHNA, CDR2 YNFKEQ. Deletions cut 4 bases from V and 0 bases from J, with 16 bases between. The CDR3 extends over 17 amino acids. CDR3 region: CASSPAARTGSGNTIYF. DNA of the CDR3: TGTGCCAGCAGCCCCGCCGCGCGGACCGGCTCTGGAAACACCATATATTTT.